The clone carrying this T cell receptor beta chain occurred once. The antigen is unknown. In the same sample, other DNA sequences code for this CDR3. Second-dose groups at about 4 or about 12 weeks were pooled. Profiled with immunoSEQ multiplex PCR; TCRdb holds only in-frame clones, not every one. Here the sample spans about 150,000 clones, approximately 91% being singletons. Germline V gene data show CDR1 as SGHRS and CDR2 as YFSETQ. The V gene lost 1 base and the J gene lost 5 bases, with 6 bases spanning the gap. The CDR3 runs to 12 residues. This sample is drawn from a study of T cell responses to AZD1222 COVID-19 vaccine. Findings and caveats of the study: Spike-specific TCR breadth and depth went up after people got two AZD1222 doses. AZD1222 recipients seropositive at baseline numbered only six or seven. Repertoire sampling was restricted to post-peak T cell response timepoints.

The rearrangement links TRBV5-1 to TRBJ1-1; D is unresolved. Sequenced here: peripheral blood, sampled 28 days after the second AZD1222 dose. This sequence was found in an adult who received the AZD1222 COVID-19 vaccine. CDR3 sequence reads: CASSLSGTEAFF. The CDR3 DNA reads as TGCGCCAGCAGCTTGTCGGGGACTGAAGCTTTCTTT.